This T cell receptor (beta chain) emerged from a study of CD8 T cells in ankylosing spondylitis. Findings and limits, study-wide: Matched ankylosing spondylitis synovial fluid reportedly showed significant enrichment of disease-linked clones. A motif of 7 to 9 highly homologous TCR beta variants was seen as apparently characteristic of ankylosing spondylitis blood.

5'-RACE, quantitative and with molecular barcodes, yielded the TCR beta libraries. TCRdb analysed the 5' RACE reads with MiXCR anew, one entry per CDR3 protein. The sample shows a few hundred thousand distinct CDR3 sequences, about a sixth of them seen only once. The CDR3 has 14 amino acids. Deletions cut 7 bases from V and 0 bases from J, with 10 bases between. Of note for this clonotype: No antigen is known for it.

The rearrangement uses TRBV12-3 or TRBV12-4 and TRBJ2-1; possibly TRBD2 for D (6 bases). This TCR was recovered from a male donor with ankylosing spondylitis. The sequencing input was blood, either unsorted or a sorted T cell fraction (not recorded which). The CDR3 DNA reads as TGTGCCAGCAACCGGGAGTCCTCCTACAATGAGCAGTTCTTC. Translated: CASNRESSYNEQFF.